The 24 T cell receptor beta chains reported below all come from one sample, sequenced in a study of control samples from healthy donors and cancer patients. Repertoires were generated with immunoSEQ multiplex PCR, while TCRdb's copy carries only in-frame clones and drops some. Of just over 80,000 clones in the sample, about nine tenths were seen once. Source material: blood. These receptor sequences come from a man aged 45 to 65 in good health.

The rearrangement uses TRBV5-1 and TRBJ2-6; D is uncertain. Germline V gives CDR1 SGHRS, CDR2 YFSETQ. This CDR3 has 15 amino acids. Trimming took 1 base from V and 4 from J, leaving 9 bases between them. The CDR3 coding sequence is TGCGCCAGCAGCTTGTCTGACTTCGGGGCCAACGTCCTGACTTTC. It codes for CASSLSDFGANVLTF. The variable domain in full, completed from reference TRBV5-1 and TRBJ2-6, reads KAGVTQTPRYLIKTRGQQVTLSCSPISGHRSVSWYQQTPGQGLQFLFEYFSETQRNKGNFPGRFSGRQFSNSRSEMNVSTLELGDSALYLCASSLSDFGANVLTFGAGSRLTVL.

J is TRBJ1-2 and V is TRBV30; the D is unclear. The CDR3 totals 13 residues. V lost 4 bases and J lost 3, with 12 bases in between. The V gene's germline CDR1 is GTSNPN and CDR2 SVGIG (reference sequence). In DNA form, the CDR3 reads TGTGCCTGGACCCAAGACGGGGACTATGGCTACACCTTC. Protein: CAWTQDGDYGYTF.

This chain links TRBV6-5 with TRBJ1-5; D is ambiguous. Between the trimmed V and J ends, which lost 2 bases and 6 bases, there was a span of 8 bases. The CDR3 totals 13 residues. The germline CDR1 and CDR2 sequences are MNHEY and SVGAGI. DNA of the CDR3: TGTGCCAGCAGTTACGGTGGGAGTCAGCCCCAGCATTTT. Its translation: CASSYGGSQPQHF.

This rearrangement joins TRBV2 to TRBJ2-2, with D possibly matching TRBD2 (6 bases). V was pared by 6 bases and J by 2 bases, with 10 bases between. CDR3 length: 14 amino acids. Germline V gene sequence: CDR1 SNHLY, CDR2 FYNNEI. This CDR3 reads CASRVGLNTGELFF. In DNA form, the CDR3 reads TGTGCCAGCAGGGTGGGACTTAACACCGGGGAGCTGTTTTTT.

The genes are TRBV10-3 and TRBJ2-7, with 8 bases matching TRBD2. This CDR3 contains 17 residues. Per the germline V gene, CDR1 is ENHRY and CDR2 is SYGVKD. J was trimmed by 2 bases and V by 8 bases; bases with no gene match: 17. CDR3 sequence (DNA): TGTGCCATCGCAAGCGGGGGTATGATTGGGGGCACCTACGAGCAGTACTTC. Translated: CAIASGGMIGGTYEQYF.

V usage is TRBV3-1 (or the pseudogene TRBV3-2) and J usage is TRBJ2-3; D is uncertain. In germline, CDR1 is LGHDT, CDR2 YNNKEL (reference sequence). This CDR3 spans 14 amino acids. V lost 3 bases to trimming and J lost 2 bases, with 9 bases between them. As DNA, the CDR3 is TGTGCCAGCAGCCAGACGCGAAACACAGATACGCAGTATTTT. It translates to CASSQTRNTDTQYF.

In this sample, this clone turned up a few times. The rearrangement joins TRBV7-8 to TRBJ2-7; no definite D call. V lost 1 base and J 0 bases, leaving 4 bases between the germline ends. CDR3 length: 13 amino acids. Per the germline V gene, CDR1 is SGHVS and CDR2 is FQNEAQ. The CDR3, as DNA: TGTGCCAGCAGCTTAGTGGCCTCCTACGAGCAGTACTTC. Translated: CASSLVASYEQYF.

The chain combines TRBV5-5 with TRBJ2-3; 11 bases map to TRBD2. Germline V gene data show CDR1 as SGHKS and CDR2 as YYEKEE (reference sequence). V was clipped by 3 bases and J by 2 bases; unmatched bases: 8. CDR3 length equals 17 residues. The chain's CDR3 is CASSSTGTSGDTDTQYF. CDR3 bases: TGTGCCAGCAGCTCTACCGGGACTAGCGGCGACACAGATACGCAGTATTTT.

The chain links TRBV19 to TRBJ1-5; TRBD1 matches 7 bases. CDR1 LNHDA and CDR2 SQIVND come from the germline V gene (reference sequence). V lost 4 bases, J lost 0 bases, and 12 bases stayed unmatched. There are 18 residues in the CDR3. In nucleotides, the CDR3 is TGTGCCAGTAGTAAAGGACAGGCTTTGGCATATAGCAATCAGCCCCAGCATTTT. It specifies CASSKGQALAYSNQPQHF.

With regard to this clone: Other nucleotide sequences from this sample produce the same CDR3. The V call is TRBV18, the J call TRBJ2-5; D not certain. V was shortened by 2 bases and J by 2 bases, with 6 bases between the two germline ends. This CDR3 comprises 13 residues. Germline loops: CDR1 KGHSH, CDR2 LQKENI. Here the CDR3 reads CASSPGQQETQYF. CDR3 in DNA: TGTGCCAGCTCACCAGGGCAGCAAGAGACCCAGTACTTC. Variable domain in full (rest from reference TRBV18 and TRBJ2-5): NAGVMQNPRHLVRRRGQEARLRCSPMKGHSHVYWYRQLPEEGLKFMVYLQKENIIDESGMPKERFSAEFPKEGPSILRIQQVVRGDSAAYFCASSPGQQETQYFGPGTRLLVL.

Here the CDR3 reads CASSRTGSNEKLFF. For the CDR3, the DNA is TGTGCCAGCAGTCGGACAGGTTCTAATGAAAAACTGTTTTTT. V usage is TRBV6-5 and J usage is TRBJ1-4; 7 bases align to TRBD1. V was clipped by 5 bases and J by 3 bases; unmatched bases: 3. The CDR3 spans 14 residues. The germline V gene has CDR1 MNHEY and CDR2 SVGAGI.

The rearrangement links TRBV11-3 to TRBJ2-2; the match to TRBD2 covers 8 bases. The CDR3 has 16 amino acids. Germline trimming cut 2 bases from V and 5 bases from J; bases unmatched to any gene: 7. Germline CDR1 reads SGHNT; CDR2 reads YENEEA. The CDR3 protein is CASSLTGGRRTGELFF. Here the CDR3 DNA reads TGTGCCAGCAGCTTAACGGGGGGGCGGAGAACCGGGGAGCTGTTTTTT.

The genes are TRBV20-1 and TRBJ1-3; D is ambiguous. V lost 3 bases, J lost 2 bases, and 2 bases lay in between. The CDR3 spans 11 residues. Germline CDR1 and CDR2: DFQATT and SNEGSKA (reference sequence). This chain's CDR3 is CSARAGNTIYF. CDR3 sequence (DNA): TGCAGTGCTAGGGCTGGAAACACCATATATTTT.

This chain joins TRBV30 and TRBJ1-5; D ambiguous. The CDR3 runs 14 residues. The V and J ends lost 0 bases and 2 bases respectively, with 8 bases between them. CDR1 is GTSNPN and CDR2 is SVGIG in the germline V gene (reference sequence). CDR3 DNA sequence: TGTGCCTGGAGTGTAATGCAGGGCAATCAGCCCCAGCATTTT. Residues: CAWSVMQGNQPQHF.

The gene calls are TRBV19 and TRBJ1-2; 9 bases line up with TRBD1. The CDR3 length is 15 residues. Germline V CDR1 and CDR2: LNHDA, SQIVND (reference sequence). V gave up 5 bases and J gave up 0 bases; unmatched junction bases: 4. CDR3 bases: TGTGCCAGTAGTGTACAGGGGGCTACTAACTATGGCTACACCTTC. Amino acid sequence: CASSVQGATNYGYTF.

The rearrangement joins TRBV3-1 (or the pseudogene TRBV3-2) to TRBJ1-1; D possibly corresponds to TRBD1 (5 bases). The germline gives CDR1 LGHDT, CDR2 YNNKEL (reference sequence). CDR3 length equals 16 residues. V lost 7 bases and J 1 base, leaving 19 bases between the germline ends. The DNA for the CDR3 is TGTGCCAGCACACACGGGGGTATGAAGGAGAACACTGAAGCTTTCTTT. Encoded protein: CASTHGGMKENTEAFF.

This chain connects TRBV6-6 to TRBJ2-7; D unresolved. The CDR3 covers 13 residues. Germline V lookup: CDR1 MNHNY, CDR2 SVGAGI (reference sequence). V shed 0 bases and J shed 3 bases, with 6 bases lying between them. The CDR3 loop reads CASSYSRRYEQYF. For the CDR3, the DNA is TGTGCCAGCAGTTACTCTCGCCGCTACGAGCAGTACTTC.

The chain has TRBV19 and TRBJ1-5; no definite D call. CDR1 LNHDA and CDR2 SQIVND come from the germline V gene (reference sequence). This CDR3 spans 14 amino acids. V lost 1 base and J 6 bases, leaving 10 bases between the germline ends. CDR3 DNA sequence: TGTGCCAGTAGTATAGGAGGGCTCGGTCAGCCCCAGCATTTT. Its protein product is CASSIGGLGQPQHF.

This clone was found once. The chain links TRBV5-1 to TRBJ2-5; possibly TRBD2 for D (5 bases). The germline V gene has CDR1 SGHRS and CDR2 YFSETQ. V dropped 0 bases and J dropped 5 bases, with 8 bases sitting between them. This CDR3 comprises 13 residues. In nucleotides, the CDR3 is TGCGCCAGCAGCTTGGGAGGGTCGGAGACCCAGTACTTC. Amino acid sequence: CASSLGGSETQYF. The full variable domain, with the rest looked up from reference TRBV5-1 and TRBJ2-5, is KAGVTQTPRYLIKTRGQQVTLSCSPISGHRSVSWYQQTPGQGLQFLFEYFSETQRNKGNFPGRFSGRQFSNSRSEMNVSTLELGDSALYLCASSLGGSETQYFGPGTRLLVL.

The V call is TRBV4-1, the J call TRBJ2-2; D may be TRBD1 (5 bases). The CDR3 length is 16 residues. The germline V gene encodes CDR1 MGHRA and CDR2 YSYEKL. V lost 0 bases to trimming and J lost 1 base, with 9 bases between them. The CDR3 region is CASSQEDNLNTGELFF. In DNA form, the CDR3 reads TGCGCCAGCAGCCAAGAGGACAACTTGAACACCGGGGAGCTGTTTTTT.

The V gene is TRBV2, the J gene TRBJ1-3; 8 bases map to TRBD1. Per germline, CDR1 SNHLY and CDR2 FYNNEI. This CDR3 spans 15 amino acids. After removal of 5 bases from V and 4 bases from J, the junction contained 7 bases not matched to a gene. CDR3: CASSRPGGGGNTIYF. Written as DNA, the CDR3 is TGTGCCAGCAGTCGGCCAGGGGGCGGAGGAAACACCATATATTTT.

The V call is TRBV3-1 (or the pseudogene TRBV3-2), the J call TRBJ2-3, with a tentative D call TRBD2 (7 bases). The germline V gene has CDR1 LGHDT and CDR2 YNNKEL (reference sequence). V was cut by 1 base and J by 3 bases, with 14 bases left in between. CDR3 size: 16 residues. The CDR3 sequence is CASSQGGGPVTDTQYF. Written as DNA, the CDR3 is TGTGCCAGCAGCCAAGGGGGGGGCCCTGTTACAGATACGCAGTATTTT.

This clone was counted a single time. V and J are TRBV6-6 and TRBJ2-2; D ambiguous. V was clipped by 5 bases and J by 6 bases, with 16 bases between them. From germline, CDR1 is MNHNY and CDR2 SVGAGI (reference sequence). The CDR3 spans 15 residues. The CDR3 loop is CASSETPEVAGELFF. CDR3 in DNA: TGTGCCAGCAGTGAGACTCCCGAGGTGGCCGGGGAGCTGTTTTTT.

The chain links TRBV6-4 to TRBJ1-1; D not certain. The CDR3 contains 13 residues. The ends were cut back, 6 bases at V and 1 base at J, with 9 bases in the middle. CDR1 is MRHNA and CDR2 is SNTAGT in the germline V gene. DNA for the CDR3: TGTGCCAGCAGGGACGCCGAGAACACTGAAGCTTTCTTT. Amino acids: CASRDAENTEAFF.